Listed below are T cell receptor beta chains from one sample, sequenced in a study of Graves' ophthalmopathy and Graves' hyperthyroidism. MiXCR, applied by TCRdb to the multiplex PCR reads, yields one record per CDR3 protein. The sample carries about 500,000 distinct CDR3 sequences, less than 40% recorded once. Material for sequencing was peripheral blood or thyroid tissue (not recorded which). The receptors derive from an adult man with Graves' hyperthyroidism. CDR3s include the opening cysteine and the closing phenylalanine or tryptophan. The D gene is left open where the match is weak. The size of a clone is reported for some rows only, either as once, few or many, or as a class for expanded clones.

>.|TRBD1|TRBJ2-7|TRBV24-1
TGTGCCACCAGTGATGCCACGACAGGGGAGGTGTACTTC
CATSDATTGEVYF
>many|.|TRBJ1-2|TRBV7-9
TGTGCCAGCAGCCCCCCGGGGCAGGGAGCTAACTATGGCTACACCTTC
CASSPPGQGANYGYTF
>.|TRBD2|TRBJ2-7|TRBV7-6
TGTGCCAGCAGTTACTCGACTAGCGGGCTGACAAGATACGAGCAGTACTTC
CASSYSTSGLTRYEQYF
>.|TRBD1|TRBJ2-7|TRBV30
TGTGCCTCTTCTGCCGGGACAGGGGGCCCGAGGCAGTACTTC
CASSAGTGGPRQYF
>many|TRBD1|TRBJ1-1|TRBV7-6
TGTGCCAGCAGCTACGATTCCGGGACAGGGGGCCAAGTAGATGAAGCTTTCTTT
CASSYDSGTGGQVDEAFF
>.|.|TRBJ1-4|TRBV7-8
TGTGCCAGCAGTATCACAGGACTGTTTTTT
CASSITGLFF
>many|.|TRBJ2-5|TRBV12-3/TRBV12-4
TGTGCCAGCAGACCGGAGGGTGGCGAAGAGACCCAGTACTTC
CASRPEGGEETQYF
>.|TRBD1|TRBJ1-5|TRBV20-1
TGCAGTGCTAACCGGGACAGGCCTCTTCAGCCCCAGCATTTT
CSANRDRPLQPQHF
>few|.|TRBJ1-1|TRBV7-2
TGTGCCAGCAGCTTAAACAGGGCCAGCACTGAAGCTTTCTTT
CASSLNRASTEAFF
>once|TRBD1|TRBJ2-7|TRBV20-1
TGCAGTGCTCAGACAGGGGAAGGCTACGAGCAGTACTTC
CSAQTGEGYEQYF
>.|.|TRBJ2-5|TRBV2
TGTGCCAGCAGCTGGGACCCCAATCAGCCCCAGTACTTC
CASSWDPNQPQYF
>many|.|TRBJ1-2|TRBV29-1
TGCAGCGTTGAACCTGGCTACACCTTC
CSVEPGYTF
>many|.|TRBJ2-7|TRBV12-3/TRBV12-4
TGTGCCAGCAGTTCGCTGTGGGGGCGGGACTCCTACGAGCAGTACTTC
CASSSLWGRDSYEQYF
>few|.|TRBJ2-5|TRBV12-3/TRBV12-4
TGTGCCAGCAGTCAGAAACAGGGCTTCCAAGAGACCCAGTACTTC
CASSQKQGFQETQYF
>.|.|TRBJ1-1|TRBV12-3/TRBV12-4
TGTGCCAGCAGCATTAAACCCGGGGGGACTGAAGCTTTCTTT
CASSIKPGGTEAFF
>.|.|TRBJ1-5|TRBV7-9
TGTGCCAGCAGCCTAAGCACCGGGACAACAAATCAGCCCCAGCATTTT
CASSLSTGTTNQPQHF
>.|.|TRBJ2-7|TRBV7-3
TGTGCCAGCAGCCCCCAGAGGGGGAGCCAAAGGGACGAGCAGTACTTC
CASSPQRGSQRDEQYF
>.|.|TRBJ1-6|TRBV19
TGTGCCAGTAGTACCTCGGGGACCGGCGTGAGGGCCCTCCACTTT
CASSTSGTGVRALHF
>once|TRBD1|TRBJ1-4|TRBV15
TGTGCCACCAGCAGGACAGGGGCGGGTGAAAAACTGTTTTTT
CATSRTGAGEKLFF
>once|TRBD1|TRBJ2-7|TRBV24-1
TGTGCCACCAGTGACGCCGGGACAGGGTTGTTTTACGAGCAGTACTTC
CATSDAGTGLFYEQYF
>.|TRBD1|TRBJ2-2|TRBV3-1
TGTGCCAGCAGCCGACAGGGGACGAACACCGGGGAGCTGTTTTTT
CASSRQGTNTGELFF
>many|.|TRBJ1-5|TRBV19
TGTGCCAGTAGTATAGATGGGGTGCGGAACAATCAGCCCCAGCATTTT
CASSIDGVRNNQPQHF
>.|TRBD1|TRBJ1-2|TRBV7-9
TGTGCCAGCAGCTGGTCCCGGGACAGAACTTCCTACACACTAGCTAACTATGGCTACACCTTC
CASSWSRDRTSYTLANYGYTF
>few|TRBD1|TRBJ1-2|TRBV5-1
TGCGCCAGCAGCTTGGACCCCCAGGGGGGAGGATTTGGCTATGGCTACACCTTC
CASSLDPQGGGFGYGYTF
>few|TRBD1|TRBJ2-5|TRBV6-5
TGTGCCAGCAGTTACGCCGGGACAGCCCTTCAAGAGACCCAGTACTTC
CASSYAGTALQETQYF
>many|.|TRBJ2-7|TRBV4-2
TGTGCCAGCAGCCAAGATGGGACCTACGAGCAGTACTTC
CASSQDGTYEQYF
>.|.|TRBJ1-6|TRBV10-2
TGCGCCAGCAGTGAACAGGGCGGGGAAGAAACCCTCCACTTT
CASSEQGGEETLHF
>many|.|TRBJ1-1|TRBV7-6
TGTGCCAGCAGCTTAAACGAGGGCACTGAAGCTTTCTTT
CASSLNEGTEAFF
>few|TRBD2|TRBJ2-7|TRBV7-9
TGTGCCAGCAGCCGGGGACTAGCGGGCCCCGCGGGCGAGCAGTACTTC
CASSRGLAGPAGEQYF